This TCR beta chain was identified in a study of T cell clonotyping in hematopoietic cell transplantation (dated by TCRdb to the early 2020s). Regarding the study in general: In the study, more than 120 blood samples were gathered from under 45 consecutive transplant recipients and their related donors. Recruitment of patients was conducted between late 2015 and January 2017, and follow-up was continued until September 2020 or death. The paper's findings and limits, for the study overall: A decrease in recipient TCR diversity was observed after transplant, and a progressive increase in pathologically expanded clonotypes was seen from day 30 to day 180. Inverse Simpson Index values from donors and from recipients before transplant predicted broader TCR repertoire diversity after transplant. The sample size was limited, and CD4 and CD8 repertoire contributions could not be separated because cells were not sorted. Just a small fraction of recipient repertoires overlapped with donor repertoires, and more than 97% appeared de novo at the given depth.

TCR beta CDR3 regions were amplified from genomic DNA with the immunoSEQ assay, a bias-controlled multiplex PCR using V- and J-specific primers. A proprietary barcode and Illumina adapter sequences were added to the CDR3 amplicons in a second PCR step. An Illumina MiSeq instrument was used for sequencing of the CDR3 libraries. As for the authors' bioinformatics: Export and quality control were done with immunoSEQ Analyzer 3.0, while downstream analyses used R Bioconductor and Immunarch. Repertoire metrics were calculated using only productive rearrangements within the normalized downsampled data set. Clonotypes larger than 5 templates in the normalized cohort were defined as pathologically expanded. The Inverse Simpson Index served as the measure of repertoire diversity. To capture all clonotypes, the CMV-specificity analyses were run on the non-normalized data set. TCRdb took over this immuneACCESS table, retaining in-frame rearrangements with V and J assigned. Such tables are incomplete; in checked studies, under half of the missing clones stem from an unresolved V gene, and the remainder is unexplained. That table furnishes V, J and clone size, whereas the DNA furnished D and trimming. Here the sample has under 15,000 clones; roughly 87% occur a single time. The ten largest clones capture roughly 3.5% of the sample.

On this clone itself: The specificity of this receptor is unknown. One base away there is no much larger clone; base qualities are not given.

Including cysteine and phenylalanine, the CDR3 has 14 amino acids. The only DNA kept is the CDR3, 42 bases in frame from the first base. Trimming at the junction amounts to 5 bases on V and 2 bases on J, and the germline ends lie 12 bases apart. The germline V gene encodes CDR1 SGHTA and CDR2 FQGTGA. Blood samples for TCR beta sequencing were provided by related transplant donors. Nuclei Lysis Solution was used to extract genomic DNA from fresh or cryopreserved unfractionated peripheral blood mononuclear cells. The source material was peripheral blood mononuclear cells. Recombination connected TRBV7-3 to TRBJ1-2; the D segment cannot be called with confidence. The TCR sequence derives from a human donor who either received an allogeneic hematopoietic cell transplant for a myeloid malignancy or was a related donor (not recorded which). Some clones in this sample may be carry-over from other donors' samples. In nucleotides, the sequence is TGTGCCAGCAGCCTCGACGGAATGAACTATGGCTACACCTTC. Translation gives CASSLDGMNYGYTF.